The 10 T cell receptor beta chains below were found in one sample sequenced in a study of radiotherapy plus CTLA-4 blockade in lung cancer. The table came from immunoSEQ multiplex PCR; TCRdb's copy has only in-frame clones and leaves some out. This sample has 25,000 to 35,000 clones; around 79% occur once, and the top ten carry 7% to 8%. The sample consisted of peripheral blood, taken from a patient treated with radiotherapy plus ipilimumab. These receptor sequences come from a human donor with non-small cell lung cancer who had stable disease on radiotherapy plus ipilimumab.

The rearrangement links TRBV6-6 to TRBJ2-1, with unresolved D. The V end was cut by 4 bases, the J end by 6 bases, with 4 bases between. The CDR3 contains 11 residues. Looked up from germline, CDR1 is MNHNY and CDR2 is SVGAGI (reference sequence). CDR3 in DNA: TGTGCCAGCAGTTTCAGCAATGAGCAGTTCTTC. Translated: CASSFSNEQFF.

The CDR3 sequence is CASMWGLAGELFF. CDR3 DNA: TGTGCCAGCATGTGGGGGCTAGCCGGGGAGCTGTTTTTT. V usage is TRBV9 and J usage is TRBJ2-2; D may be TRBD1 (6 bases). Germline V CDR1 and CDR2: SGDLS, YYNGEE. Trimming shortened V by 6 bases and J by 6 bases, and 12 bases separated the two germline ends. The CDR3 covers 13 residues.

The CDR3 bases are TGTGCCAGCAGCCCCCTCGTGGGGACAGGGTCCCACGAGCAGTACTTC. It translates to CASSPLVGTGSHEQYF. The rearrangement links TRBV9 to TRBJ2-7, with 9 bases identical to TRBD1. The J segment lost 5 bases and the V segment lost 4 bases, leaving 13 bases of the junction unmatched. Germline values: CDR1 SGDLS, CDR2 YYNGEE. The length of the CDR3 is 16 residues. The whole variable domain, filled in from reference TRBV9 and TRBJ2-7, reads DSGVTQTPKHLITATGQRVTLRCSPRSGDLSVYWYQQSLDQGLQFLIQYYNGEERAKGNILERFSAQQFPDLHSELNLSSLELGDSALYFCASSPLVGTGSHEQYFGPGTRLTVT.

The rearrangement joins TRBV5-4 to TRBJ1-1; TRBD1 is a possible D gene (5 bases). V was pared by 0 bases and J by 0 bases, with 18 bases between. Germline V CDR1 and CDR2: SGHNT, YYREEE (reference sequence). CDR3 length: 18 residues. Here the CDR3 DNA reads TGTGCCAGCAGCTTGGAATTTGGGGGAAACCTAGTGAACACTGAAGCTTTCTTT. It encodes CASSLEFGGNLVNTEAFF. Looking up the rest from reference TRBV5-4 and TRBJ1-1 gives the full variable domain: ETGVTQSPTHLIKTRGQQVTLRCSSQSGHNTVSWYQQALGQGPQFIFQYYREEENGRGNFPPRFSGLQFPNYSSELNVNALELDDSALYLCASSLEFGGNLVNTEAFFGQGTRLTVV.

This clone is large (0.1 to 1%) by share. This chain links TRBV9 with TRBJ2-1; TRBD2 matches 8 bases. In germline, CDR1 is SGDLS, CDR2 YYNGEE. V gave up 2 bases and J gave up 0 bases; unmatched junction bases: 1. This CDR3 comprises 15 residues. CDR3 in DNA: TGTGCCAGCAGCGTCAGCGGGAGCTCCTACAATGAGCAGTTCTTC. This encodes CASSVSGSSYNEQFF. The full variable domain, its missing parts supplied by reference TRBV9 and TRBJ2-1, is DSGVTQTPKHLITATGQRVTLRCSPRSGDLSVYWYQQSLDQGLQFLIQYYNGEERAKGNILERFSAQQFPDLHSELNLSSLELGDSALYFCASSVSGSSYNEQFFGPGTRLTVL.

This chain links TRBV5-5 with TRBJ1-2, with 7 bases aligning to TRBD1. The CDR3 has 16 residues. V dropped 4 bases and J dropped 4; count of bases not matched to a gene: 13. Per the germline V gene, CDR1 is SGHKS and CDR2 is YYEKEE (reference sequence). Here the CDR3 DNA reads TGTGCCAGCAGCGCGGGGACAGCCTCGGATTTCTATGGCTACACCTTC. Its protein product is CASSAGTASDFYGYTF.

The chain has TRBV10-3 and TRBJ1-1; possibly TRBD1 for D (5 bases). Germline V gives CDR1 ENHRY, CDR2 SYGVKD. The CDR3 is 14 residues long. The germline V and J ends were trimmed by 6 bases and 2 bases, with 13 bases remaining between them. The DNA for the CDR3 is TGTGCCATCAGGGGGGGACGGACTAACACTGAAGCTTTCTTT. Residues: CAIRGGRTNTEAFF.

V is TRBV18 and J is TRBJ1-2; tentatively, D is TRBD1 (6 bases). The germline V and J ends were trimmed by 5 bases and 4 bases, with 14 bases remaining between them. Germline CDR1 reads KGHSH; CDR2 reads LQKENI. This CDR3 is 14 amino acids long. The CDR3 reads CASSTEGGGYGYTF. The CDR3 nucleotides read TGTGCCAGCTCAACCGAAGGGGGAGGCTATGGCTACACCTTC. Combining the CDR3 with reference TRBV18 and TRBJ1-2 gives the whole variable domain NAGVMQNPRHLVRRRGQEARLRCSPMKGHSHVYWYRQLPEEGLKFMVYLQKENIIDESGMPKERFSAEFPKEGPSILRIQQVVRGDSAAYFCASSTEGGGYGYTFGSGTRLTVV.

This clone was counted a few times. CDR3 in amino acids: CASRRQGADTGELFF. The CDR3 nucleotides are TGTGCCAGCAGGAGACAGGGGGCCGACACCGGGGAGCTGTTTTTT. The chain couples TRBV6-5 to TRBJ2-2; 10 bases align to TRBD1. CDR1 and CDR2 from the germline V gene are MNHEY and SVGAGI. Unmatched junction bases numbered 4, after V lost 6 bases and J lost 3 bases. CDR3 length equals 15 residues.

The chain recombines TRBV11-3 with TRBJ2-2; D may match TRBD1 or TRBD2 (5 bases each). The CDR3 is 15 amino acids. V was pared by 1 base and J by 4 bases, with 10 bases between. CDR1 is SGHNT and CDR2 is YENEEA in the germline V gene. In DNA form, the CDR3 reads TGTGCCAGCAGCTTAGGTGGGGGACGCACCGGGGAGCTGTTTTTT. Protein sequence: CASSLGGGRTGELFF.